A selection of T cell receptor beta chains follows, all from one sample in a study of T cell repertoires in cytomegalovirus infection. TCRdb called the reads again in MiXCR, with one record for every CDR3 protein. The sample contains roughly 720,000 distinct CDR3 sequences, 35% of which appear only once. Sequenced input: PBMCs. The receptors here all came from a human donor in good health (CMV status not recorded). Some clones in this sample may be carry-over from other donors' samples. The conserved cysteine and the conserved F or W are not part of the CDR3 here.

cdr3_aa	v_call	j_call
ASNRDRLYNEQF	TRBV5-1	TRBJ2-1
ASSLATKDTQY	TRBV5-4	TRBJ2-3
ASREQGLGETQY	TRBV12-3/TRBV12-4	TRBJ2-5
AISESNGVNYT	TRBV10-3	TRBJ1-2
ASSHPSGRRNHEQF	TRBV11-3	TRBJ2-1
ASSQALLGTGTGQPQH	TRBV4-2	TRBJ1-5
ASRTEVTDTQY	TRBV2	TRBJ2-3
SGGGGARTEAF	TRBV29-1	TRBJ1-1
ASSEAGRTSGGWLRY	TRBV11-2	TRBJ2-5
ASSPTGLAGVWEQF	TRBV28	TRBJ2-1
ASSYQDRGGGYT	TRBV6-2/TRBV6-3	TRBJ1-2
SSSLNGASNQPQH	TRBV7-3	TRBJ1-5
ASSFRQGYGYT	TRBV7-2	TRBJ1-2
ASSPVSLRGTAYEQY	TRBV7-8	TRBJ2-7
SAIATGFSEHYGYT	TRBV20-1	TRBJ1-2
AIRDDGKLF	TRBV10-3	TRBJ1-4
ASSLDREGDTEAF	TRBV27	TRBJ1-1
ASIPSGATDTQY	TRBV12-3/TRBV12-4	TRBJ2-3
ATWGGAARNTEAF	TRBV6-1	TRBJ1-1
ASSLASTTNYGYT	TRBV7-9	TRBJ1-2
ASSYSPDRADTEAF	TRBV6-5	TRBJ1-1
ASSLGPWGDSSGANVLT	TRBV7-3	TRBJ2-6
SSSQEDGSYEQY	TRBV4-3	TRBJ2-7
ASSLAVENTGELF	TRBV5-4	TRBJ2-2
ASSYQVHYGYT	TRBV6-5	TRBJ1-2
ASSFSPDRGYY	TRBV28	TRBJ2-3
ASSPWPDRGGPQH	TRBV7-2	TRBJ1-5
ASSSPDRGRAF	TRBV7-9	NA
ASRHREYTGELF	TRBV7-6	TRBJ2-2
SARTLGYNEQF	TRBV20-1	TRBJ2-1
ASSILSIRANTEAF	TRBV19	TRBJ1-1
ATNRDRSTDTQY	TRBV6-2/TRBV6-3	TRBJ2-3
ASSSRVGQRTDTQY	TRBV12-3/TRBV12-4	TRBJ2-3
ASRLRAGLYNEQF	TRBV5-6	TRBJ2-1
ASRLAGGPSTGELF	TRBV6-5	TRBJ2-2
ASRHPGQGYEQY	TRBV28	TRBJ2-7
ASSQTSERRYTGELF	TRBV4-2	TRBJ2-2
ASSFLGQYGYT	TRBV7-2	TRBJ1-2
ASNARRGSTDTQY	TRBV6-1	TRBJ2-3
ASSQDLTSGSHEQY	TRBV4-1	TRBJ2-7
ASSPRIFGEAF	TRBV12-3/TRBV12-4	TRBJ1-1
ASSLGGLMNTEAF	TRBV7-9	TRBJ1-1
ASSPLRQRTYEQY	TRBV27	TRBJ2-7
ASSLKLQGPPQETQY	TRBV7-2	TRBJ2-5
SGQEGKEQF	TRBV29-1	TRBJ2-1
ASSPIAGQETQY	TRBV11-2	TRBJ2-5
ASSLPREQNTGELF	TRBV6-5	TRBJ2-2
ASSQGDRGLYEQY	TRBV4-1	TRBJ2-7
ASSSSGKLF	TRBV6-5	TRBJ1-4
ASSPSRVAGREQF	TRBV19	TRBJ2-1
ASSKGAGLREDTQY	TRBV6-1	TRBJ2-3
ASSAPGQGLDTEAF	TRBV7-8	TRBJ1-1
ATSDSVDRVSYNEQF	TRBV24-1	TRBJ2-1
ASTYRVGGNQPQH	TRBV12-3/TRBV12-4	TRBJ1-5